A single sample is the source of the 9 T cell receptor beta chains below, sequenced in a study of blood T cell repertoires in COVID-19. The protocol was immunoSEQ multiplex PCR, while the TCRdb copy is restricted to in-frame clones and leaves out a portion. The profile shows under 300,000 clones, about four fifths of them singletons. The source material was peripheral blood. The receptors here all came from a woman in her fifties or sixties who had recovered from COVID-19.

This chain uses TRBV9 with TRBJ1-4; the D is unclear. Germline assignment: CDR1 SGDLS and CDR2 YYNGEE. Trimming pared 4 bases from V and 8 bases from J, leaving 18 bases between. The CDR3 totals 15 residues. As DNA, the CDR3 is TGTGCCAGCAGCTCTTCTGGCTCAGGAGGGGAAAAACTGTTTTTT. Translation gives CASSSSGSGGEKLFF.

The J gene is TRBJ2-1, the V gene TRBV28; the match to TRBD2 covers 13 bases. Germline V gene lookup returns CDR1 MDHEN and CDR2 SYDVKM. The CDR3 is 18 residues long. The V gene end was trimmed by 2 bases and the J gene end by 2 bases; junction bases not matched to a gene: 6. CDR3 DNA sequence: TGTGCCAGCAGTTTAATTACTAGCGGGGGGGTTCCCTACAATGAGCAGTTCTTC. This codes for CASSLITSGGVPYNEQFF.

The chain is built from TRBV28 and TRBJ2-7; a possible D gene is TRBD2 (6 bases). V was trimmed by 7 bases and J by 0 bases, leaving 16 bases between them. There are 15 residues in the CDR3. Germline V gives CDR1 MDHEN, CDR2 SYDVKM. The CDR3 coding sequence is TGTGCCAGCACCGGCGCGGGGCGCAGCTCCTACGAGCAGTACTTC. The encoded protein is CASTGAGRSSYEQYF.

The chain couples TRBV28 to TRBJ1-3, with D hard to call. The V and J ends lost 4 bases and 3 bases respectively, with 13 bases between them. The CDR3 consists of 15 residues. In germline, CDR1 is MDHEN, CDR2 SYDVKM. CDR3 DNA: TGTGCCAGCAGTTCAGGCTCGACCGGTGGAAACACCATATATTTT. This codes for CASSSGSTGGNTIYF.

The chain employs TRBV19 and TRBJ2-6, with 9 bases aligning to TRBD2. Trimming took 3 bases from V and 1 from J; bases not matched to a gene: 7. Germline V lookup: CDR1 LNHDA, CDR2 SQIVND (reference sequence). The CDR3 is 18 residues long. Here the CDR3 reads CASSISSGGLSGANVLTF. The CDR3 DNA is TGTGCCAGTAGTATCTCCAGCGGGGGGTTATCTGGGGCCAACGTCCTGACTTTC.

This clone was observed a few times. This chain uses TRBV6-2 or TRBV6-3 with TRBJ2-7; tentative D call: TRBD2 (6 bases). CDR3 length: 14 amino acids. V lost 6 bases and J 2 bases, leaving 14 bases between the germline ends. Germline CDR1 MNHEY, CDR2 SVGEGT. Here the CDR3 reads CASSRPRGAYEQYF. CDR3 nucleotides: TGTGCCAGCAGCCGCCCGCGGGGAGCCTACGAGCAGTACTTC.

This chain links TRBV9 with TRBJ2-1, with D hard to call. Germline assignment: CDR1 SGDLS and CDR2 YYNGEE. The CDR3 length is 14 residues. Trimming shortened V by 4 bases and J by 4 bases, and 12 bases separated the two germline ends. CDR3 sequence (DNA): TGTGCCAGCAGCTCGAGAAGCAGGTACAATGAGCAGTTCTTC. Its translation is CASSSRSRYNEQFF.

There are many counts of this clone. V usage is TRBV19 and J usage is TRBJ2-6, with 7 nucleotides matching TRBD1. Looked up from germline, CDR1 is LNHDA and CDR2 is SQIVND (reference sequence). Trimming removed 1 base from V and 3 bases from J; junction bases left unmatched: 0. CDR3 length equals 15 residues. CDR3 sequence (DNA): TGTGCCAGTAGTATAGGGGACAGTGGGGCCAACGTCCTGACTTTC. Translation: CASSIGDSGANVLTF. The whole variable domain, remainder taken from reference TRBV19 and TRBJ2-6, is DGGITQSPKYLFRKEGQNVTLSCEQNLNHDAMYWYRQDPGQGLRLIYYSQIVNDFQKGDIAEGYSVSREKKESFPLTVTSAQKNPTAFYLCASSIGDSGANVLTFGAGSRLTVL.

This clone was found once. The rearrangement links TRBV5-1 to TRBJ2-5; 9 bases align to TRBD2. The length of the CDR3 is 14 residues. In germline, CDR1 is SGHRS, CDR2 YFSETQ. Losses at the gene ends were 7 bases for V and 1 base for J; bases not matched to a gene: 5. The CDR3 DNA reads TGCGCCAGCGGTAGCGGGGGTTTCCAAGAGACCCAGTACTTC. This gives the protein CASGSGGFQETQYF. Using reference TRBV5-1 and TRBJ2-5 for the parts outside the CDR3, the full variable domain is KAGVTQTPRYLIKTRGQQVTLSCSPISGHRSVSWYQQTPGQGLQFLFEYFSETQRNKGNFPGRFSGRQFSNSRSEMNVSTLELGDSALYLCASGSGGFQETQYFGPGTRLLVL.